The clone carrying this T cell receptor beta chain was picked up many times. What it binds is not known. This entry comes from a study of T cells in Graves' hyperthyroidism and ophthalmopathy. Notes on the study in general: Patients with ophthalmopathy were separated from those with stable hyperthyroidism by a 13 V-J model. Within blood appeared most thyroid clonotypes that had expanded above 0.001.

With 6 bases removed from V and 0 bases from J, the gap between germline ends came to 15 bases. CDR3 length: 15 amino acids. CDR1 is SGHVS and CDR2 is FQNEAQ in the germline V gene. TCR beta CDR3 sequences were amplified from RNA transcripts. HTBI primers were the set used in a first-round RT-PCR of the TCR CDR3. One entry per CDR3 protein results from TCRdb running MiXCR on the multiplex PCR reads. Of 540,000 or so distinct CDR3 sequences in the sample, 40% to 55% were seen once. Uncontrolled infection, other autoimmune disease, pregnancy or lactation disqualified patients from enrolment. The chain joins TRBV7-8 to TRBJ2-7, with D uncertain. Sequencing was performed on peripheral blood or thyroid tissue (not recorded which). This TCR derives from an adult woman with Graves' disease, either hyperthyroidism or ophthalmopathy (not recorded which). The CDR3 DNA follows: TGTGCCAGCAGTTTTCTAGGCAAAAGCTCCTACGAGCAGTACTTC. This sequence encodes CASSFLGKSSYEQYF.